This T cell receptor (beta chain) was sequenced during a study of blood T cell repertoires in COVID-19. Study at large: Sample material is recorded as cDNA or gDNA derived from T cells, B-cell-depleted T cells, or PBMCs.

TCRdb's table, derived via immunoSEQ multiplex PCR, lists solely in-frame clones and lacks some. The table records approximately 140,000 clones, 88% of them present only once. Germline CDR1 SGHTS, CDR2 YDEGEE. CDR3 size: 15 residues. V lost 2 bases, J lost 7 bases, and 15 bases lay in between. The specimen sequenced was peripheral blood. V gene TRBV5-8 combines with J gene TRBJ2-2; no clear D gene. This clonotype was sampled from a human donor in a cohort sampled during active COVID-19. CDR3 in amino acids: CASSLTVGIVGELFF. DNA for the CDR3: TGTGCCAGCAGCTTAACAGTTGGTATCGTCGGGGAGCTGTTTTTT.